This is a list of T cell receptor beta chains from one sample in a study of blood T cell dynamics during melanoma immunotherapy. Produced via immunoSEQ multiplex PCR; TCRdb's table is partial and in-frame only. The sample records tens of thousands of clones, roughly 90% being singletons. The specimen comprised blood, sampled from a patient treated with checkpoint blockade. These receptors originate from a human donor with melanoma. CDR3s include the opening cysteine and the closing phenylalanine or tryptophan. D genes are given only for firm matches. The size of a clone is reported for some rows only, either as once, few or many, or as a class for expanded clones.

CDR3 protein	CDR3 DNA	D gene	clone size	V gene	J gene
CASSRPRQSSTDTQYF	TGTGCCAGCTCACGGCCCAGGCAATCTAGCACAGATACGCAGTATTTT	-	-	TRBV18	TRBJ2-3
CASSLDTGGGTEAFF	TGCGCCAGCAGCTTGGATACAGGGGGTGGCACTGAAGCTTTCTTT	TRBD1	once	TRBV5-1	TRBJ1-1
CATSSLRGATEAFF	TGTGCCACCAGCAGCCTCCGGGGGGCCACTGAAGCTTTCTTT	-	-	TRBV15	TRBJ1-1
CASSKYGLAGGQDEQFF	TGTGCCAGCAGTAAATACGGACTAGCGGGGGGGCAGGATGAGCAGTTCTTC	TRBD2	-	TRBV7-3	TRBJ2-1
CASSLGGLAGAPGETQYF	TGCGCCAGCAGCTTGGGGGGACTAGCGGGAGCCCCCGGTGAGACCCAGTACTTC	TRBD2	-	TRBV5-1	TRBJ2-5
CAWSPDTLHTF	TGTGCCTGGAGTCCAGACACATTGCACACCTTC	-	-	TRBV30	TRBJ1-2
CAWSESEAAFF	TGTGCCTGGAGTGAGTCAGAAGCAGCTTTCTTT	-	-	TRBV30	TRBJ1-1
CASSSSGTRGEQYF	TGCGCCAGCAGCTCCTCGGGGACCCGTGGCGAGCAGTACTTC	-	-	TRBV5-1	TRBJ2-7
CASSLVGVGEKLFF	TGTGCCAGCAGCTTGGTCGGGGTAGGTGAAAAACTGTTTTTT	-	-	TRBV5-6	TRBJ1-4
CASSLVGRESGETQYF	TGTGCCAGCAGCTTAGTGGGCAGGGAGAGTGGAGAGACCCAGTACTTC	-	-	TRBV7-9	TRBJ2-5
CASTIGQGQGYEQYF	TGTGCCAGCACCATCGGACAGGGGCAGGGGTACGAGCAGTACTTC	TRBD1	medium-sized	TRBV6-1	TRBJ2-7
CASRRGQGAGGYTF	TGTGCCAGCAGAAGGGGACAGGGGGCTGGTGGCTACACCTTC	TRBD1	-	TRBV6-6	TRBJ1-2
CASSSTGADTQYF	TGTGCCAGCAGTTCTACCGGCGCAGATACGCAGTATTTT	-	-	TRBV28	TRBJ2-3
CASSFKSNGELFF	TGCGCCAGCAGCTTCAAAAGTAACGGGGAGCTGTTTTTT	-	-	TRBV5-1	TRBJ2-2
CARSGLLGKNIQYF	TGTGCCCGGTCAGGGTTACTGGGCAAAAACATTCAGTACTTC	-	-	TRBV30	TRBJ2-4
CASSLVVGDIYEQYF	TGTGCCAGCAGCTTAGTAGTAGGGGACATCTACGAGCAGTACTTC	-	once	TRBV7-9	TRBJ2-7
CASSPHILGQSYEQYF	TGTGCCAGCAGCCCACACATACTAGGACAGTCCTACGAGCAGTACTTC	-	-	TRBV9	TRBJ2-7
CASSIDLRTEIPYEQYF	TGTGCCAGTAGTATAGATTTGAGAACAGAAATTCCCTACGAGCAGTACTTC	-	-	TRBV19	TRBJ2-7
CASSTYPTGSYEQYF	TGCGCCAGCAGCACTTACCCGACAGGGTCCTACGAGCAGTACTTC	TRBD1	-	TRBV5-1	TRBJ2-7
CASTTPFGGYEQFF	TGTGCCAGCACAACCCCCTTTGGGGGATACGAGCAGTTCTTC	-	-	TRBV6-1	TRBJ2-1
CASSLGGTTGGYTF	TGTGCCAGCAGTTTAGGCGGGACAACAGGTGGCTACACCTTC	-	-	TRBV28	TRBJ1-2
CASSAGGRTEAFF	TGTGCCAGCAGTGCGGGGGGAAGGACTGAAGCTTTCTTT	-	-	TRBV6-4	TRBJ1-1
CASSPKQGSEQYF	TGTGCCAGCTCACCGAAACAGGGCAGCGAGCAGTACTTC	-	once	TRBV18	TRBJ2-7
CASSMPRGIYTEAFF	TGTGCCAGTAGTATGCCCCGGGGGATCTACACTGAAGCTTTCTTT	-	-	TRBV19	TRBJ1-1
CASSTGQGRQPQHF	TGTGCCAGTAGTACCGGACAGGGACGGCAGCCCCAGCATTTT	TRBD1	-	TRBV19	TRBJ1-5
CSVDLGGPSPYTF	TGCAGCGTCGACCTAGGTGGGCCATCCCCTTACACCTTC	-	-	TRBV29-1	TRBJ1-2
CATRGDLSYEQYF	TGTGCCACACGAGGGGACCTCTCCTACGAGCAGTACTTC	-	-	TRBV2	TRBJ2-7
CAWSVKAQGTQYF	TGTGCCTGGAGTGTAAAAGCCCAGGGGACCCAGTACTTC	-	-	TRBV30	TRBJ2-5
CASSLVTGPTEAFF	TGCGCCAGCAGCTTGGTTACAGGGCCGACTGAAGCTTTCTTT	-	-	TRBV5-1	TRBJ1-1
CASSARVDYGYTF	TGTGCCAGCAGCGCCAGGGTAGACTATGGCTACACCTTC	-	-	TRBV9	TRBJ1-2
CASSLVIPGTTISYEQYF	TGCGCCAGCAGCTTGGTAATCCCGGGGACTACGATCTCCTACGAGCAGTACTTC	TRBD2	-	TRBV5-1	TRBJ2-7
CASKSEATRGEQYF	TGTGCCAGCAAAAGCGAGGCGACGAGAGGCGAGCAGTACTTC	-	-	TRBV2	TRBJ2-7
CAWSGQGARNNEQFF	TGTGCCTGGTCGGGACAGGGGGCGCGAAACAATGAGCAGTTCTTC	TRBD1	-	TRBV30	TRBJ2-1
CASSPLAGGRYEQYF	TGTGCCAGCAGTCCCCTAGCGGGGGGGAGGTACGAGCAGTACTTC	TRBD2	-	TRBV6-6	TRBJ2-7
CASSFSGTNTGELFF	TGTGCCAGCAGTTTCAGCGGGACCAACACCGGGGAGCTGTTTTTT	TRBD2	-	TRBV11-2	TRBJ2-2
CASSRTGLGDYGYTF	TGTGCCAGCAGCCGGACAGGGTTGGGGGACTATGGCTACACCTTC	TRBD1	-	TRBV5-5	TRBJ1-2
CASSLARADTEAFF	TGCGCCAGCAGCTTGGCGCGGGCGGACACTGAAGCTTTCTTT	-	-	TRBV5-1	TRBJ1-1
CASSVVAGGADGNTIYF	TGTGCCAGCAGCGTAGTAGCAGGGGGGGCGGATGGAAACACCATATATTTT	TRBD1	few	TRBV9	TRBJ1-3
CASSSQGALVTGELFF	TGTGCCAGCAGCTCACAGGGGGCGCTGGTCACCGGGGAGCTGTTTTTT	TRBD1	few	TRBV11-2	TRBJ2-2
CASSQGGLAVSSYEQYF	TGTGCCAGCAGCCAAGGAGGACTAGCGGTCAGCTCCTACGAGCAGTACTTC	TRBD2	-	TRBV4-2	TRBJ2-7
CSVEGQGVGNTIYF	TGCAGCGTTGAGGGACAGGGAGTTGGAAACACCATATATTTT	TRBD1	-	TRBV29-1	TRBJ1-3
CSVRDTETQYF	TGCAGCGTTCGGGACACTGAGACCCAGTACTTC	-	-	TRBV29-1	TRBJ2-5
CASSRGSDEQYF	TGTGCCAGCAGCCGTGGGTCAGACGAGCAGTACTTC	-	-	TRBV16	TRBJ2-7
CASSFGQESYGYTF	TGTGCCAGCAGCTTTGGACAGGAGTCCTATGGCTACACCTTC	TRBD1	-	TRBV5-4	TRBJ1-2
CASSYATESYGYTF	TGTGCCAGCAGTTACGCGACAGAAAGCTATGGCTACACCTTC	-	once	TRBV6-5	TRBJ1-2
CASWDAPRDEQFF	TGTGCCAGTTGGGACGCCCCCAGGGATGAGCAGTTCTTC	-	-	TRBV19	TRBJ2-1
CASSPADSSYNEQFF	TGCGCCAGCAGCCCGGCGGACAGCTCCTACAATGAGCAGTTCTTC	-	few	TRBV5-1	TRBJ2-1
CASSRQGRGQETQYF	TGTGCCAGCAGTAGACAGGGAAGAGGGCAAGAGACCCAGTACTTC	TRBD1	-	TRBV2	TRBJ2-5
CASSLLPGGVGNQPQHF	TGTGCCAGCAGCCTTCTTCCAGGGGGAGTAGGCAATCAGCCCCAGCATTTT	TRBD1	-	TRBV7-2	TRBJ1-5
CASSSYTVYGYTF	TGCGCCAGCAGCTCGTACACAGTCTATGGCTACACCTTC	-	-	TRBV5-1	TRBJ1-2
CASSIRQGRSGELFF	TGTGCCAGTAGTATTAGGCAGGGCAGGTCCGGGGAGCTGTTTTTT	-	few	TRBV19	TRBJ2-2
CASSITTGTTIEYF	TGTGCCAGTAGTATAACTACCGGGACTACAATTGAGTACTTC	TRBD2	-	TRBV19	TRBJ2-7
CASSRDREYEQYF	TGTGCCAGCAGCAGGGACAGGGAATACGAGCAGTACTTC	TRBD1	-	TRBV6-1	TRBJ2-7
CASSLDSGATDTQYF	TGTGCCAGCAGTTTGGACAGTGGGGCCACAGATACGCAGTATTTT	-	-	TRBV27	TRBJ2-3
CASSLDSVANTIYF	TGCGCCAGCAGCTTAGACAGCGTGGCAAACACCATATATTTT	-	-	TRBV5-1	TRBJ1-3